Each of the 25 T cell receptor beta chains below was sequenced from the same sample in a study of cytomegalovirus exposure and HLA in healthy donors. It was with 60 Vbeta and 13 Jbeta primers that the PCR ran. Profiling relied on immunoSEQ multiplex PCR, and the TCRdb table lists in-frame clones only, not all of them. Here the sample spans about 150,000 clones, approximately 83% being singletons. The material sequenced was PBMCs. The origin of the receptors is a woman under 30 in good health and CMV-seronegative.

The chain is built from TRBV5-4 and TRBJ1-5, with TRBD1 identical over 7 bases. V was pared by 4 bases and J by 4 bases, with 8 bases of the junction left unmatched. The CDR3 sequence is 15 residues long. Germline V gene sequence: CDR1 SGHNT, CDR2 YYREEE (reference sequence). The CDR3 nucleotides read TGTGCCAGCAGCCTAAGACAGGGAGGAAATCAGCCCCAGCATTTT. Protein sequence: CASSLRQGGNQPQHF.

This chain links TRBV18 with TRBJ2-7, with D possibly TRBD1 on 6 matching bases. This CDR3 has 14 residues. CDR1 is KGHSH and CDR2 is LQKENI in the germline V gene. V gave up 3 bases and J gave up 3 bases, with 12 bases separating them. The chain's CDR3 is CASSPAGAGYEQYF. The CDR3 nucleotides read TGTGCCAGCTCACCCGCAGGGGCGGGCTACGAGCAGTACTTC. The full variable domain, its missing parts supplied by reference TRBV18 and TRBJ2-7, is NAGVMQNPRHLVRRRGQEARLRCSPMKGHSHVYWYRQLPEEGLKFMVYLQKENIIDESGMPKERFSAEFPKEGPSILRIQQVVRGDSAAYFCASSPAGAGYEQYFGPGTRLTVT.

The chain joins TRBV30 to TRBJ1-1, with unresolved D. V was trimmed by 1 base and J by 4 bases, leaving 13 bases between them. Germline loops: CDR1 GTSNPN, CDR2 SVGIG (reference sequence). CDR3 length: 14 residues. The CDR3 DNA is TGTGCCTGGAGTGACCCGGGGAGGAGCACTGAAGCTTTCTTT. Protein sequence: CAWSDPGRSTEAFF.

The J gene is TRBJ2-1, the V gene TRBV5-1, with D possibly TRBD2 on 5 matching bases. Trimming removed 0 bases from V and 5 bases from J, with 6 bases in between. This CDR3 has 13 residues. Germline loops: CDR1 SGHRS, CDR2 YFSETQ. The CDR3 loop is CASSLAGDNEQFF. The CDR3, as DNA: TGCGCCAGCAGCTTGGCCGGGGACAATGAGCAGTTCTTC. The variable domain in full, completed from reference TRBV5-1 and TRBJ2-1, reads KAGVTQTPRYLIKTRGQQVTLSCSPISGHRSVSWYQQTPGQGLQFLFEYFSETQRNKGNFPGRFSGRQFSNSRSEMNVSTLELGDSALYLCASSLAGDNEQFFGPGTRLTVL.

This clone was detected only once. This chain joins TRBV5-6 and TRBJ1-2; D gene unclear. The CDR3 has 15 residues. In germline, CDR1 is SGHDT, CDR2 YYEEEE. V lost 1 base to trimming and J lost 2 bases, with 12 bases between them. CDR3 sequence: CASSLYAIENYGYTF. DNA for the CDR3: TGTGCCAGCAGCTTGTACGCCATTGAGAACTATGGCTACACCTTC. Full variable domain (remainder filled in from reference TRBV5-6 and TRBJ1-2): DAGVTQSPTHLIKTRGQQVTLRCSPKSGHDTVSWYQQALGQGPQFIFQYYEEEERQRGNFPDRFSGHQFPNYSSELNVNALLLGDSALYLCASSLYAIENYGYTFGSGTRLTVV.

The rearrangement joins TRBV7-9 to TRBJ2-1; 14 nucleotides line up with TRBD2. Germline V CDR1 and CDR2: SEHNR, FQNEAQ (reference sequence). The CDR3 consists of 17 residues. The junction had 5 bases not matched to a gene; V was cut back by 1 base and J by 6 bases. CDR3 in amino acids: CASSLVGTSGGSNEQFF. As DNA, the CDR3 is TGTGCCAGCAGCTTAGTTGGGACTAGCGGGGGTAGCAATGAGCAGTTCTTC. Supplemented by reference TRBV7-9 and TRBJ2-1, the full variable domain reads DTGVSQNPRHKITKRGQNVTFRCDPISEHNRLYWYRQTLGQGPEFLTYFQNEAQLEKSRLLSDRFSAERPKGSFSTLEIQRTEQGDSAMYLCASSLVGTSGGSNEQFFGPGTRLTVL.

The V and J genes are TRBV2 and TRBJ1-3; tentatively, D is TRBD1 (6 bases). V dropped 10 bases and J dropped 0 bases, with 13 bases sitting between them. CDR1 and CDR2 from the germline V gene are SNHLY and FYNNEI. CDR3 size: 14 residues. CDR3 coding DNA: TGTGCCATACGGGACAAAATCTCTGGAAACACCATATATTTT. It encodes CAIRDKISGNTIYF. The whole variable domain, remainder taken from reference TRBV2 and TRBJ1-3, is EPEVTQTPSHQVTQMGQEVILRCVPISNHLYFYWYRQILGQKVEFLVSFYNNEISEKSEIFDDQFSVERPDGSNFTLKIRSTKLEDSAMYFCAIRDKISGNTIYFGEGSWLTVV.

J is TRBJ1-5 and V is TRBV10-3, with D tentatively TRBD1 (6 bases). Deletions cut 4 bases from V and 6 bases from J, with 13 bases between. Germline CDR1 and CDR2: ENHRY and SYGVKD. The CDR3 is made up of 14 amino acids. The CDR3 loop is CAISVAGDSQPQHF. The DNA for the CDR3 is TGTGCCATCAGTGTGGCAGGGGATAGTCAGCCCCAGCATTTT.

This clone was counted once. The chain combines TRBV6-1 with TRBJ1-6, with 9 bases fitting TRBD1. The V gene's germline CDR1 is MNHNS and CDR2 SASEGT. V shed 7 bases and J 6 bases; nucleotides not matched to a gene: 7. This CDR3 is 15 amino acids long. The CDR3 sequence: CASTEDRGGNSPLHF. Written as DNA, the CDR3 is TGTGCCAGCACCGAGGACAGGGGCGGTAATTCACCCCTCCACTTT.

About this clone itself: The CDR3 ends on some other residue instead of the conserved phenylalanine or tryptophan, so this is likely a read error. The limits of the CDR3 on the DNA are not certain, so only TCRdb's listed CDR3 is given. V is TRBV18 and J is TRBJ1-2. The germline V gene encodes CDR1 KGHSH and CDR2 LQKENI. The CDR3 spans 12 amino acids, including both terminal residues. The CDR3 sequence is CASSPSREGHTL.

V and J are TRBV7-6 and TRBJ2-1; possible D gene TRBD1, 6 bases. The germline V and J ends were trimmed by 2 bases and 1 base, with 9 bases remaining between them. The CDR3 contains 15 residues. CDR1 SGHVS and CDR2 FNYEAQ come from the germline V gene. CDR3 sequence: CASSLQQGSYNEQFF. For the CDR3, the DNA is TGTGCCAGCAGCTTACAACAGGGTTCCTACAATGAGCAGTTCTTC.

V is TRBV5-1 and J is TRBJ2-7; D gene uncertain. V was pared by 0 bases and J by 0 bases, with 4 bases between. CDR1 is SGHRS and CDR2 is YFSETQ in the germline V gene. This CDR3 is 13 amino acids long. The CDR3 DNA sequence: TGCGCCAGCAGCTTGGCCATCTCCTACGAGCAGTACTTC. Translated: CASSLAISYEQYF.

The gene calls are TRBV7-9 and TRBJ2-4; D is perhaps TRBD1 (6 bases). The germline V and J ends were trimmed by 2 bases and 12 bases, with 8 bases remaining between them. Germline loops: CDR1 SEHNR, CDR2 FQNEAQ (reference sequence). This CDR3 region has 11 residues. DNA of the CDR3: TGTGCCAGCAGCTTACAGGGGAATCAGTACTTC. As protein: CASSLQGNQYF.

The chain is built from TRBV5-1 and TRBJ1-2; D is ambiguous. CDR3 size: 12 residues. The germline V gene has CDR1 SGHRS and CDR2 YFSETQ. Trimming left V 4 bases short and J 8 bases short, with 12 bases between. In DNA form, the CDR3 reads TGCGCCAGCAGCCCTGATATGGGCGGCTACACCTTC. The encoded protein is CASSPDMGGYTF.

The V gene is TRBV6-5, the J gene TRBJ1-2; perhaps TRBD1 as D (5 bases). The CDR3 contains 13 residues. Germline-derived CDR1 and CDR2 are MNHEY and SVGAGI. Trimming pared 2 bases from V and 5 bases from J, leaving 9 bases between. The CDR3 sequence is CASSYQDSYGYTF. The CDR3 DNA follows: TGTGCCAGCAGTTACCAAGACAGTTATGGCTACACCTTC.

This clone appeared once. J is TRBJ1-2 and V is TRBV7-2; D call uncertain. CDR3 length: 13 amino acids. Germline V gives CDR1 SGHTA, CDR2 FQGNSA. V shed 0 bases and J shed 4 bases, with 6 bases lying between them. The CDR3 nucleotides read TGTGCCAGCAGCTTAGCGGGCACCTATGGCTACACCTTC. Translation: CASSLAGTYGYTF.

J is TRBJ2-1 and V is TRBV2, with 11 bases that match TRBD2. The trim removed 4 bases at V and 4 bases at J, leaving 3 bases unmatched. The V gene's germline CDR1 is SNHLY and CDR2 FYNNEI. CDR3 length equals 15 residues. The CDR3 protein is CASSARLAGYNEQFF. The CDR3 coding sequence is TGTGCCAGCAGTGCTAGACTAGCGGGGTACAATGAGCAGTTCTTC. The whole variable domain, remainder taken from reference TRBV2 and TRBJ2-1, is EPEVTQTPSHQVTQMGQEVILRCVPISNHLYFYWYRQILGQKVEFLVSFYNNEISEKSEIFDDQFSVERPDGSNFTLKIRSTKLEDSAMYFCASSARLAGYNEQFFGPGTRLTVL.

The V and J genes are TRBV5-6 and TRBJ1-2; 8 nucleotides align to TRBD1. The V segment lost 1 base and the J segment 5 bases; nucleotides outside the gene matches: 4. The CDR3 runs 14 residues. Germline V gives CDR1 SGHDT, CDR2 YYEEEE. CDR3 amino acids: CASSLQGAGYGYTF. Written as DNA, the CDR3 is TGTGCCAGCAGCTTGCAGGGGGCTGGATATGGCTACACCTTC.

In its sample, this clone was seen a few times. The chain links TRBV5-1 to TRBJ2-1; D possibly corresponds to TRBD2 (6 bases). Trimming took off 2 bases at V and 6 bases at J, with 9 bases between the two ends. This CDR3 has 13 residues. The germline gives CDR1 SGHRS, CDR2 YFSETQ. CDR3 coding DNA: TGCGCCAGCAGCTTCTCCGGGAGCAATGAGCAGTTCTTC. Its translation is CASSFSGSNEQFF.

V is TRBV6-4 and J is TRBJ2-7, with 7 nucleotides matching TRBD1. Germline CDR1 MRHNA, CDR2 SNTAGT. The CDR3 spans 14 residues. V dropped 0 bases and J dropped 6; count of bases not matched to a gene: 5. In nucleotides, the CDR3 is TGTGCCAGCAGTGACTCTTTAAACAGGGGCGAGCAGTACTTC. This gives the protein CASSDSLNRGEQYF.

The V call is TRBV7-9, the J call TRBJ1-1; tentatively, D is TRBD1 (6 bases). Trimming left V 5 bases short and J 0 bases short, with 13 bases between. The germline CDR1 and CDR2 sequences are SEHNR and FQNEAQ (reference sequence). The CDR3 is 15 amino acids. CDR3 sequence reads: CASSPAQGLNTEAFF. In DNA, the CDR3 is TGTGCCAGCAGCCCAGCACAGGGACTGAACACTGAAGCTTTCTTT.

The V gene is TRBV7-8, the J gene TRBJ2-5, with 7 bases identical to TRBD2. J lost 5 bases, V lost 5 bases, and 11 bases had no gene match. This CDR3 comprises 15 residues. Germline V gene data show CDR1 as SGHVS and CDR2 as FQNEAQ. The CDR3 nucleotides are TGTGCCAGCAGCCCGATCGGCCTGGGGGGGGAGACCCAGTACTTC. It translates to CASSPIGLGGETQYF.

V is TRBV27 and J is TRBJ2-7, with D perhaps matching TRBD1 (6 bases). Trimming pared 2 bases from V and 4 bases from J, leaving 12 bases between. The CDR3 length is 14 residues. The germline V gene has CDR1 MNHEY and CDR2 SMNVEV (reference sequence). This chain's CDR3 is CASSLQGFAYEQYF. CDR3 in DNA: TGTGCCAGCAGTTTACAGGGGTTTGCTTACGAGCAGTACTTC.

This chain links TRBV6-1 with TRBJ1-1, with D unresolved. The germline V gene has CDR1 MNHNS and CDR2 SASEGT. The CDR3 is 15 amino acids. Trimming stripped 8 bases from V and 1 base from J, with 17 bases between. The CDR3 DNA is TGTGCCAGCCGGTCTCAAACAGCTGAGAACACTGAAGCTTTCTTT. Protein: CASRSQTAENTEAFF.

The chain is built from TRBV5-1 and TRBJ2-3; 10 nucleotides align to TRBD1. This CDR3 comprises 14 residues. J was trimmed by 3 bases and V by 4 bases; bases with no gene match: 2. The germline V gene encodes CDR1 SGHRS and CDR2 YFSETQ. The CDR3 protein is CASSGGQGTDTQYF. In DNA form, the CDR3 reads TGCGCCAGCAGCGGGGGACAGGGGACAGATACGCAGTATTTT.